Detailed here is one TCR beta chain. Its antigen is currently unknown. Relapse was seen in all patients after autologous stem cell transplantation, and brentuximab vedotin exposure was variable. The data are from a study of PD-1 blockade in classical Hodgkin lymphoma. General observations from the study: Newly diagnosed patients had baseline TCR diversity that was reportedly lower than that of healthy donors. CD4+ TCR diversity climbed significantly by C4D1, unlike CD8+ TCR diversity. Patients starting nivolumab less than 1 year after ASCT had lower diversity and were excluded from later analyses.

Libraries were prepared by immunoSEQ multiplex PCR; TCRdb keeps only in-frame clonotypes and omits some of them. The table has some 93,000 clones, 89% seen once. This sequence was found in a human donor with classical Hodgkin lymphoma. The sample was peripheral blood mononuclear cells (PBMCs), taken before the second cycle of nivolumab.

For the CDR3, the DNA is TGTGCCAGCAGTTCTGGACAGGTACAAGAGACCCAGTACTTC. Translation gives CASSSGQVQETQYF. The chain links TRBV13 to TRBJ2-5, with 7 positions matching TRBD1. Germline V gene lookup returns CDR1 PRHDT and CDR2 FYEKMQ (reference sequence). This CDR3 is built from 14 residues. Germline trimming cut 6 bases from V and 2 bases from J; bases unmatched to any gene: 6. The entire variable domain, with the rest obtained from reference TRBV13 and TRBJ2-5, is as follows: AAGVIQSPRHLIKEKRETATLKCYPIPRHDTVYWYQQGPGQDPQFLISFYEKMQSDKGSIPDRFSAQQFSDYHSELNMSSLELGDSALYFCASSSGQVQETQYFGPGTRLLVL.